This TCR beta chain appears in the sequencing data of a study of CD8 T cells in ankylosing spondylitis. The study, taken as a whole, reports: Some motif variants had been reported before (in reactive arthritis synovial fluid and blood). As reported, disease-linked clones showed significant enrichment in matched ankylosing spondylitis synovial fluid.

This clonotype was seen many times. Its antigen is currently unknown. Each CDR3 protein gets one entry after TCRdb re-called the 5' RACE reads with MiXCR. The top ten clones hold more than 15% of a sample with approximately 200,000 distinct CDR3 sequences, about 13% of them seen once. CDR3 length: 13 amino acids. CDR1 is MNHNS, CDR2 SASEGT, per germline. V shed 6 bases and J 6 bases; nucleotides not matched to a gene: 5. The source material was blood, either unsorted or a sorted T cell fraction (not recorded which). J is TRBJ2-1 and V is TRBV6-1, with 7 bases matching TRBD2. The sequence came from a male donor with ankylosing spondylitis or in good health (not recorded which). The CDR3 region is CASRGRLANEQFF. CDR3 sequence (DNA): TGTGCCAGCAGAGGACGACTAGCCAATGAGCAGTTCTTC.